This entry concerns a single T cell receptor (beta chain). These data belong to a study of blood T cell repertoires in COVID-19. In the study overall: Specimens from acute and convalescent COVID-19 originated in the United States, Italy and Spain. PBMCs, B-cell-depleted T cells, or T cells provided the cDNA or gDNA that made up the material.

V was clipped by 6 bases and J by 1 base, with 4 bases between them. The germline V gene encodes CDR1 SNHLY and CDR2 FYNNEI. The CDR3 has 11 amino acids. Authors' processing steps: Reference gene primer amplification gave estimated nucleated cell counts. Data came from immunoSEQ multiplex PCR; TCRdb stores just in-frame clones and leaves some out. Clone size and V and J calls were adopted from that table, with D and trimming inferred from the DNA. The sample includes about 48,000 clones, 87% seen only once; the top ten take about a sixth. V is TRBV2 and J is TRBJ2-7; D gene ambiguous. What was sequenced was peripheral blood. The source is a human donor in a cohort sampled during active COVID-19. The CDR3, as DNA: TGTGCCAGCAGCGCGTCCTACGAGCAGTACTTC. It encodes CASSASYEQYF.